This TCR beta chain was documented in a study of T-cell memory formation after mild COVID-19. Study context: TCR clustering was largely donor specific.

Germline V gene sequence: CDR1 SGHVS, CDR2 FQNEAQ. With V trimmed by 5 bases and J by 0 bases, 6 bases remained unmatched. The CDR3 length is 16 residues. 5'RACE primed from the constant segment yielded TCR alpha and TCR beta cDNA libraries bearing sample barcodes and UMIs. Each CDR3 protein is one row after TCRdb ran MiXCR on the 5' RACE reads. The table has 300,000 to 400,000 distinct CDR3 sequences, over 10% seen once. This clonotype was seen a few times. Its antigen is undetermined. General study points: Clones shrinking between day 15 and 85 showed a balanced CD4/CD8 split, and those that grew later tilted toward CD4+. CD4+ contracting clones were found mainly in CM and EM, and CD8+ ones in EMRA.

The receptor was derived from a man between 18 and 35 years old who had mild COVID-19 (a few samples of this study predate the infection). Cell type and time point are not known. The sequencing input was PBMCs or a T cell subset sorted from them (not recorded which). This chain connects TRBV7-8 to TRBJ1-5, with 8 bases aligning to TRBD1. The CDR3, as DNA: TGTGCCAGCAGCACCGGGACAGGATATAGCAATCAGCCCCAGCATTTT. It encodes CASSTGTGYSNQPQHF.